The clone carrying this TCR beta chain was detected only once. Its antigen is unknown. The CDR3 extends over 15 amino acids. V was clipped by 7 bases and J by 1 base; unmatched bases: 6. TCRdb re-analysed the RT-PCR reads in MiXCR, keeping a single row per CDR3 protein. The table has about 520,000 distinct CDR3 sequences, over 25% seen once. This entry is derived from a study of response to subunit inactivated influenza vaccine. Findings and limits, study-wide: It was the authors' suggestion that each seasonal influenza vaccination recruits few new T cells.

The starting material was CD4+ T cells sorted from PBMCs, obtained more than 4 days after vaccination. The clonotype comes from a man aged 50 to 60 who received an inactivated influenza vaccine. The chain links TRBV12-3 or TRBV12-4 to TRBJ1-5; 8 bases are a match to TRBD1. CDR3 coding DNA: TGTGCCAGCACTCCACAGGGGGGGAGCAATCAGCCCCAGCATTTT. Translating it yields CASTPQGGSNQPQHF.